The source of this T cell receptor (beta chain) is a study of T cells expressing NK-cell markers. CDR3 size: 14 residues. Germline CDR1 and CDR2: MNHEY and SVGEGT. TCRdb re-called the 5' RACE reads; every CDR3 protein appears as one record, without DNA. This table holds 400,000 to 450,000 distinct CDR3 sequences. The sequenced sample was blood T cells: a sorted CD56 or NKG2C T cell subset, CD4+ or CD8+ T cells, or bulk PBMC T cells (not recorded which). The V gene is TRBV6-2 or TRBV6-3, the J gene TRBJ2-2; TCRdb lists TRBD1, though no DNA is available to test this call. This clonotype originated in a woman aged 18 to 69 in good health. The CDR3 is CASGRGSNTGELFF.